Here is one T cell receptor beta chain with its context. The table lists this clone with a count of one. The antigen it binds to is not known. The input lacks base qualities; no much larger clone sits a single base away. These data belong to a study of PD-L1 blockade in urothelial cancer listed by TCRdb under 2017. The study in broad terms: Every patient began therapy at some point between 2013 and 2015 and was given atezolizumab 1,200 mg intravenously every 3 weeks. About 85% of the roughly 29 patients were males with bladder-origin urothelial cancer, and about 65% of the 29 reported a prior smoking history. An ECOG performance status of 0 or 1 was recorded for the patients, and 0 to 3 prior chemotherapy regimens had been received by the patients. Blood samples were analyzed 3 weeks after the start of treatment (second dose) and 6 weeks after the start of treatment. Blood samples gave a median of approximately 150,000 T cells and 82,636 unique TCRs, with a median clonality of approximately 0.08. The study was an exploratory multi-omic analysis of somatic, immune and clinical correlates of response to PD-L1 blockade with atezolizumab in urothelial cancer. Pretreatment tumor samples, along with matched peripheral blood collected serially before and after atezolizumab treatment, underwent TCR sequencing. Durable clinical benefit was defined as a progression-free survival longer than 6 months, and TCR features were additionally tested against progression-free survival and overall survival. In the same patients who had TCR sequencing, pretreatment tumors also underwent whole exome sequencing and RNA sequencing. Durable clinical benefit was achieved by nine patients but not by the remaining 20. Around 29 patients had pretreatment blood TCR-seq, about 24 had at least one posttreatment blood collection, and about 24 had tumor TCR-seq.

Study-wide conclusions, independent of this receptor: A pretreatment peripheral blood TCR clonality below the median was linked to improved progression-free and overall survival. Because of the small sample size (n of about 29) and the many exploratory analyses performed, the results are intended to be regarded as hypothesis-generating. Patients with durable benefit showed greater expansion of tumor-associated TCR clones in peripheral blood 3 weeks after starting treatment (n ≈ 23, p = 0.022).

The CDR3 starts with the cysteine, ends with the phenylalanine, and has 15 residues. The CDR3 DNA has 45 bases and is translated from base 1. CDR1 SGHRS and CDR2 YFSETQ are derived from the germline V gene. V loses 4 bases of germline sequence and J loses 0 bases, and the interval between the two ends is 8 bases. Each PCR received spiked-in synthetic TCR analog templates so that absolute template abundance could be estimated from read counts. TCRbeta CDR3 regions were amplified from genomic DNA with bias-controlled V and J gene primers using the immunoSEQ assay. Sequencing of rearranged TCRbeta segments was performed at approximately 20X coverage. The authors' pipeline ran thus. Clustering was used to correct sequencing errors, and CDR3s were annotated against IMGT to assign V, D and J genes. Out-of-frame and stop-codon sequences were excluded, and only productive TCRbeta rearrangements were used in downstream analyses. Clonality was computed as one minus Shannon entropy normalized by the log of the number of unique productive sequences. Fisher's exact test with Benjamini-Hochberg correction, using a cutoff of adjusted p below 0.01, was how clones that differed between time points or between blood and tumor were identified. TCRdb holds this immuneACCESS table with in-frame rearrangements only. Some clones are missing; in checked studies, unresolved V genes explain under half, and the rest has no known cause. From that table come the V and J calls and clone size; the DNA was used to work out D and trimming. Present in this sample are about 82,000 clones, around 76% of which were seen just once. The ten largest make up more than 8% of the sample.

A cohort of around 28 patients with locally advanced or metastatic urothelial carcinoma, treated at Memorial Sloan Kettering on a trial protocol, was included. Peripheral blood mononuclear cells were collected from each patient pretreatment and during treatment, giving between 1 and 8 total time points per patient. The Qiagen DNeasy Blood extraction kit was used to purify genomic DNA from total PBMCs and tumor samples. Collected pretreatment and during treatment, PBMCs were isolated and stored as previously described. Sequences were derived from PBMCs, sampled around atezolizumab (anti-PD-L1) treatment. The TCR was taken from a man between 65 and 79 years old with urothelial cancer. Recombination connected TRBV5-1 to TRBJ2-6; TRBD1 might be the D gene, on 5 matching bases. The nucleotide sequence is TGCGCCAGCAGCCAAGACAGCTCTGGGGCCAACGTCCTGACTTTC. This sequence encodes CASSQDSSGANVLTF.